This note documents a single T cell receptor beta chain sequence. The record originates from a study of OX40 agonist ivuxolimab in advanced cancers. Libraries were prepared by immunoSEQ multiplex PCR; TCRdb keeps only in-frame clonotypes and omits some of them. The table lists under 20,000 clones, about 67% of them singletons. The CDR3 loop spans 13 amino acids. The V end lost 3 bases, the J end lost 2 bases, and 8 bases lay between the germline ends. Germline V lookup: CDR1 LNHDA, CDR2 SQIVND (reference sequence). Material: CD4+ or CD8+ T cells sorted from blood, obtained in a trial of the OX40 agonist ivuxolimab. This sequence originates from an adult with an advanced solid tumor such as melanoma, head and neck, liver or kidney cancer. The chain combines TRBV19 with TRBJ2-7; D ambiguous. DNA for the CDR3: TGTGCCAGTAGTATTTTAGTTACCTACGAGCAGTACTTC. Translated: CASSILVTYEQYF.